These T cell receptor beta chains were read from a single sample in a study of shared clonotypes between healthy human individuals. Some clones are missing from TCRdb's copy, which holds only in-frame ones; the method was immunoSEQ multiplex PCR. The profile shows about 730,000 clones, about two thirds of them singletons. The sequencing input was memory CD4+ T cells sorted from blood. These TCRs come from a woman aged 25 to 39 in good health. Each CDR3 is given with its conserved first and last residue.

J gene: TRBJ2-7; V gene: TRBV19; CDR3 protein: CASSIHTGVGQYF
J gene: TRBJ1-3; V gene: TRBV4-2; CDR3 protein: CASSLERGGGNTIYF
J gene: TRBJ1-3; V gene: TRBV28; CDR3 protein: CASRTPGTALNTIYF
J gene: TRBJ2-2; V gene: TRBV10-3; CDR3 protein: CAISARGADGELFF
J gene: TRBJ1-2; V gene: TRBV19; CDR3 protein: CASSIVGITNF
J gene: TRBJ2-2; V gene: TRBV28; CDR3 protein: CASSLDTGELFF
J gene: TRBJ2-6; V gene: TRBV5-1; CDR3 protein: CASSLVVGGSGANVLTF
J gene: TRBJ1-4; V gene: TRBV15; CDR3 protein: CATSRDQGAREKLFF
J gene: TRBJ1-5; V gene: TRBV30; CDR3 protein: CAWTLGGNQPQHF
J gene: TRBJ2-7; V gene: TRBV6-5; CDR3 protein: CASSHKPDEQYF
J gene: TRBJ2-7; V gene: TRBV6-1; CDR3 protein: CASTAGVGEQYF
J gene: TRBJ1-2; V gene: TRBV19; CDR3 protein: CASATNGGVVYGYTF
J gene: TRBJ2-2; V gene: TRBV19; CDR3 protein: CASSNPPVGGGELFF